This entry is about one TCR beta chain. Its antigen is not known. The data stem from a study of cytomegalovirus exposure and HLA in healthy donors. Study at large: Approximately 85 million unique TCRs from HLA-typed donors were held in an early data release.

In the PCR, 60 Vbeta and 13 Jbeta primers were used. The data were produced by immunoSEQ multiplex PCR, yet TCRdb's version contains in-frame clones alone and is incomplete. The sample records 100,000 to 150,000 clones, roughly 88% being singletons. The CDR3 loop spans 15 amino acids. CDR1 is LNHDA, CDR2 SQIVND, per germline (reference sequence). With 5 bases clipped from V and 4 bases from J, the junction kept 6 bases outside the gene matches. Study-wide results and caveats: Clonal expansion was found to be greater in HLA-associated TCR beta chains than in equally common others in a later analysis. Roughly even sequencing depth across donors was the assumption behind the presence/absence analyses. Some segments of the V type, notably TRBV6-2 and TRBV6-3, were excluded as indistinguishable.

The sample consisted of PBMCs. The TCR sequence derives from a boy between 5 and 17 years old in good health and CMV-seronegative. The chain links TRBV19 to TRBJ1-1, with 11 positions matching TRBD1. The CDR3 sequence: CASSSRTGGGTEAFF. In nucleotides, the CDR3 is TGTGCCAGTAGTTCTCGGACAGGGGGCGGCACTGAAGCTTTCTTT. The full variable domain, in which reference TRBV19 and TRBJ1-1 provide the parts outside the CDR3, is DGGITQSPKYLFRKEGQNVTLSCEQNLNHDAMYWYRQDPGQGLRLIYYSQIVNDFQKGDIAEGYSVSREKKESFPLTVTSAQKNPTAFYLCASSSRTGGGTEAFFGQGTRLTVV.